The 31 T cell receptor beta chains presented below share a single source sample, sequenced in a study of patients and donors after allogeneic stem cell transplantation. MiXCR was run by TCRdb on the RT-PCR reads, yielding one entry per CDR3 protein. The profile shows 390,000 or so distinct CDR3 sequences, 15% to 20% of them singletons. Sequenced sample: blood, either unsorted or a sorted T cell fraction (not recorded which). All receptors come from a human donor who was either an allogeneic HSCT recipient or a stem cell or donor lymphocyte infusion donor (not recorded which). It is not recorded whose cells these are; they may come from a transplant donor.

This chain's CDR3 is CASSQDQGGSSSGNTIYF. The CDR3 DNA follows: TGCGCCAGCAGCCAGGACCAGGGAGGCAGTTCTTCAGGAAACACCATATATTTT. V gene TRBV4-3 combines with J gene TRBJ1-3; a weak D match, TRBD1 (5 bases). The V and J ends lost 3 bases and 4 bases respectively, with 22 bases between them. CDR1 and CDR2 (germline): LGHNA, YSLEER. This CDR3 has 18 residues.

The chain uses TRBV4-1 and TRBJ2-1, with 11 bases lining up with TRBD2. V gave up 4 bases and J gave up 6 bases; unmatched junction bases: 8. Germline V lookup: CDR1 MGHRA, CDR2 YSYEKL. The length of the CDR3 is 16 residues. CDR3: CASSLYSGRVGNEQFF. Written as DNA, the CDR3 is TGCGCCAGCAGCCTCTATAGCGGGAGGGTGGGCAATGAGCAGTTCTTC.

This clonotype was observed at least ten times. The chain combines TRBV5-1 with TRBJ2-7; 10 positions agree with TRBD2. The CDR3 spans 16 residues. V trimming: 3 bases; J trimming: 2 bases; junction bases outside the gene matches: 8. Germline V CDR1 and CDR2: SGHRS, YFSETQ. CDR3 in DNA: TGCGCCAGCAGCTCGAAAAGCGGGAGGGCCACCTACGAGCAGTACTTC. It yields the protein CASSSKSGRATYEQYF.

In its sample, this clonotype was seen a few times. The V and J genes are TRBV6-2 or TRBV6-3 and TRBJ1-5, with D hard to call. The V gene's germline CDR1 is MNHEY and CDR2 SVGEGT. Deletions cut 1 base from V and 7 bases from J, with 11 bases between. This CDR3 is built from 14 residues. CDR3 sequence (DNA): TGTGCCAGCAGTTACTTTTTGGAATTGCAGCCCCAGCATTTT. This sequence encodes CASSYFLELQPQHF.

V and J are TRBV4-3 and TRBJ1-2; D might be TRBD1 (5 bases). V lost 4 bases, J lost 3 bases, and 15 bases lay in between. Germline V gene data show CDR1 as LGHNA and CDR2 as YSLEER. This CDR3 contains 15 residues. In DNA form, the CDR3 reads TGCGCCAGCAGCCCACGGGACGGTCGTGACTATGGCTACACCTTC. As protein: CASSPRDGRDYGYTF.

V and J are TRBV4-1 and TRBJ1-4; unclear D gene. Trimming cost V 3 bases and J 6 bases, with 5 bases left between them. CDR1 is MGHRA and CDR2 is YSYEKL in the germline V gene. The CDR3 contains 12 residues. DNA of the CDR3: TGCGCCAGCAGCCACGGCTATGAAAAACTGTTTTTT. Protein: CASSHGYEKLFF.

This clonotype was detected many times. The chain carries TRBV5-1 and TRBJ2-3; 8 bases match TRBD1. Germline CDR1 SGHRS, CDR2 YFSETQ. This CDR3 spans 19 amino acids. Trimming at V came to 2 bases and at J to 0 bases, leaving 14 bases not matched to a gene. The CDR3 sequence: CASSFGDWTGRNSTDTQYF. CDR3 in DNA: TGCGCCAGCAGCTTTGGAGATTGGACAGGGCGAAATAGCACAGATACGCAGTATTTT. Full variable domain (rest looked up from reference TRBV5-1 and TRBJ2-3): KAGVTQTPRYLIKTRGQQVTLSCSPISGHRSVSWYQQTPGQGLQFLFEYFSETQRNKGNFPGRFSGRQFSNSRSEMNVSTLELGDSALYLCASSFGDWTGRNSTDTQYFGPGTRLTVL.

This rearrangement joins TRBV9 to TRBJ2-3; no clear D. This CDR3 is built from 14 residues. V was trimmed by 0 bases and J by 2 bases, leaving 7 bases between them. Per the germline V gene, CDR1 is SGDLS and CDR2 is YYNGEE. The CDR3 here is CASSVARTTDTQYF. The DNA for the CDR3 is TGTGCCAGCAGCGTAGCTCGGACCACAGATACGCAGTATTTT.

This clonotype was recorded at least ten times. V is TRBV12-3 or TRBV12-4 and J is TRBJ2-2; D remains unclear. Between the trimmed V and J ends, which lost 0 bases and 13 bases, there was a span of 18 bases. This CDR3 is 15 amino acids long. For the CDR3, the DNA is TGTGCCAGCAGTTTAGCCTGGCAGGAAGTCACGAGGCTGTTTTTT. It yields the protein CASSLAWQEVTRLFF.

This clonotype was seen once. The chain has TRBV20-1 and TRBJ2-5; unclear D gene. There are 18 residues in the CDR3. The germline V gene encodes CDR1 DFQATT and CDR2 SNEGSKA (reference sequence). V was pared by 3 bases and J by 2 bases, with 25 bases between. Written as DNA, the CDR3 is TGCAGTGCTAGGGAGACATCCCACGACGTGTGGGGTCAAGAGACCCAGTACTTC. Its protein product is CSARETSHDVWGQETQYF.

The chain couples TRBV20-1 to TRBJ2-3, with 7 nucleotides matching TRBD2. V trimming: 5 bases; J trimming: 4 bases; junction bases outside the gene matches: 12. This CDR3 has 15 amino acids. CDR1 DFQATT and CDR2 SNEGSKA come from the germline V gene (reference sequence). The CDR3 coding sequence is TGCAGTGCTCCCCTAGGTAGCGGGTTGGCAGATACGCAGTATTTT. Its protein product is CSAPLGSGLADTQYF.

The gene calls are TRBV25-1 and TRBJ2-7; D not resolved. In germline, CDR1 is MGHDK, CDR2 SYGVNS. The V and J ends lost 4 bases and 4 bases respectively, with 11 bases between them. The CDR3 has 13 amino acids. The CDR3 is CASSALSVYEQYF. The CDR3 DNA is TGTGCCAGCAGTGCCCTGAGCGTATACGAGCAGTACTTC.

This clonotype was observed a few times. This chain links TRBV9 with TRBJ2-5; a possible D gene is TRBD2 (5 bases). This CDR3 has 14 amino acids. The V gene lost 0 bases and the J gene lost 3 bases, with 9 bases spanning the gap. Germline CDR1 reads SGDLS; CDR2 reads YYNGEE. The CDR3 bases are TGTGCCAGCAGCGTAGGCCTAGCCGAAGAGACCCAGTACTTC. Translating it yields CASSVGLAEETQYF.

This clonotype was detected only a few times. This rearrangement joins TRBV7-9 to TRBJ1-2; a possible D gene is TRBD1 (5 bases). The germline V gene has CDR1 SEHNR and CDR2 FQNEAQ (reference sequence). CDR3 length: 13 residues. CDR3 residues: CAGWTPTNYGYTF. CDR3 sequence (DNA): TGTGCTGGGTGGACACCGACTAACTATGGCTACACCTTC.

This clonotype has just a few counts. The gene calls are TRBV5-1 and TRBJ2-5; D gene ambiguous. The CDR3 totals 15 residues. Germline V lookup: CDR1 SGHRS, CDR2 YFSETQ. Trimming left V 4 bases short and J 1 base short, with 14 bases between. The chain's CDR3 is CASSRRRVFQETQYF. The CDR3 DNA reads as TGCGCCAGCAGCCGAAGAAGGGTTTTCCAAGAGACCCAGTACTTC.

This clonotype was recorded a few times. V is TRBV5-1 and J is TRBJ2-2, with D possibly TRBD1 on 5 matching bases. V was shortened by 1 base and J by 4 bases, with 8 bases between the two germline ends. CDR3 length equals 14 residues. The germline V gene has CDR1 SGHRS and CDR2 YFSETQ. This CDR3 is CASSLQGFTGELFF. The CDR3 DNA reads TGCGCCAGCAGCTTGCAGGGTTTCACCGGGGAGCTGTTTTTT.

This clonotype has just one count. The J gene is TRBJ1-1, the V gene TRBV12-3 or TRBV12-4; D uncertain. V was trimmed by 0 bases and J by 10 bases, leaving 12 bases between them. This CDR3 comprises 13 residues. CDR3 nucleotides: TGTGCCAGCAGTTTAGCAGGGCCGGCCGCAGCTTTCTTT. Residues: CASSLAGPAAAFF.

This clonotype was recorded at least ten times. The rearrangement joins TRBV4-3 to TRBJ1-5; D gene unclear. From germline, CDR1 is LGHNA and CDR2 YSLEER. This CDR3 has 13 residues. The V gene lost 0 bases and the J gene lost 7 bases, with 7 bases spanning the gap. Written as DNA, the CDR3 is TGCGCCAGCAGCCAAGATCTTATACAGCCCCAGCATTTT. This gives the protein CASSQDLIQPQHF.

In this sample, this clonotype turned up a few times. This sequence joins TRBV5-6 and TRBJ2-1; 8 nucleotides agree with TRBD2. This CDR3 contains 16 residues. CDR1 SGHDT and CDR2 YYEEEE come from the germline V gene. V shed 0 bases, J shed 5 bases, and the junction held 7 bases outside the gene matches. CDR3 sequence (DNA): TGTGCCAGCAGCTTGGGAGCGGGAGAGGTTAACAATGAGCAGTTCTTC. It translates to CASSLGAGEVNNEQFF.

In its sample, this clonotype was seen many times. The rearrangement joins TRBV6-1 to TRBJ2-2; 7 nucleotides agree with TRBD1. Trimming removed 5 bases from V and 2 bases from J; junction bases left unmatched: 8. Germline V gene lookup returns CDR1 MNHNS and CDR2 SASEGT. The CDR3 consists of 16 residues. The CDR3, as DNA: TGTGCCAGCAGTACAACAGGGGTTAGCAACACCGGGGAGCTGTTTTTT. Residues: CASSTTGVSNTGELFF.

The chain uses TRBV6-2 or TRBV6-3 and TRBJ2-5; perhaps D is TRBD1 or TRBD2 (5 bases each). Trimming left V 0 bases short and J 5 bases short, with 16 bases between. CDR3 length: 16 residues. Germline CDR1 MNHEY, CDR2 SVGEGT. The chain's CDR3 is CASSYSETGLRETQYF. CDR3 DNA: TGTGCCAGCAGTTACTCGGAAACGGGGCTCAGGGAGACCCAGTACTTC.

This chain uses TRBV11-2 with TRBJ2-5; D unclear. The germline V and J ends were trimmed by 4 bases and 2 bases, with 11 bases remaining between them. The germline gives CDR1 SGHAT, CDR2 FQNNGV. This CDR3 contains 14 residues. CDR3 in DNA: TGTGCCAGCAGCTCCCTCGACGGACAAGAGACCCAGTACTTC. Translating it yields CASSSLDGQETQYF.

The J gene is TRBJ1-1, the V gene TRBV4-3; D perhaps matches TRBD1 (5 bases). The CDR3 consists of 15 residues. With 0 bases removed from V and 11 bases from J, the gap between germline ends came to 19 bases. Per the germline V gene, CDR1 is LGHNA and CDR2 is YSLEER. CDR3 region: CASSQERTTGVGAFF. The CDR3 DNA follows: TGCGCCAGCAGCCAAGAAAGGACGACGGGGGTTGGGGCTTTCTTT.

The V call is TRBV21-1, the J call TRBJ2-3; the table's D call TRBD2 went unverified against the DNA. TRBV21-1 represents a pseudogene. This CDR3 has 19 residues. CDR3 in amino acids: CASSKLRGSSGASTDTQYF. Written as DNA, the CDR3 is TGTGCCAGCAGCAAATTGAGGGGGAGTAGCGGGGCTTCCACAGATACGCAGTATTTT.

This clonotype was detected a few times. The J gene is TRBJ2-2, the V gene TRBV7-3; the match to TRBD2 covers 15 bases. CDR1 is SGHTA, CDR2 FQGTGA, per germline. The CDR3 has 17 residues. V was clipped by 5 bases and J by 5 bases; unmatched bases: 6. The CDR3 DNA is TGTGCCAGCAGCCAAACCGGGACTAGCGGGGGGACCGGGGAGCTGTTTTTT. Translating gives CASSQTGTSGGTGELFF.

V and J are TRBV25-1 and TRBJ2-5; no clear D gene. Germline values: CDR1 MGHDK, CDR2 SYGVNS. The CDR3 is made up of 14 amino acids. Trimming left V 4 bases short and J 4 bases short, with 13 bases between. The CDR3 nucleotides read TGTGCCAGCAGTGGGGCTAAAGCGAGAGAGACCCAGTACTTC. Its protein is CASSGAKARETQYF.

This clonotype has at least ten counts. The chain recombines TRBV12-3 or TRBV12-4 with TRBJ2-1, with D tentatively TRBD1 or TRBD2 (5 bases each). The CDR3 is made up of 14 amino acids. The V gene lost 6 bases and the J gene lost 8 bases, with 17 bases spanning the gap. The CDR3 region is CASRRDGRVHEQFF. The DNA for the CDR3 is TGTGCCAGCAGGAGGGACGGGCGGGTCCATGAGCAGTTCTTC.

This clonotype occurred a few times. V gene TRBV27 combines with J gene TRBJ2-1, with D possibly being TRBD1 (6 bases). The CDR3 sequence is 17 residues long. V lost 5 bases to trimming and J lost 8 bases, with 25 bases between them. CDR1 MNHEY and CDR2 SMNVEV come from the germline V gene (reference sequence). The CDR3, as DNA: TGTGCCAGCAGTCCGGTTACGCGGGCGCAGGGGTACCATGAGCAGTTCTTC. It is translated as CASSPVTRAQGYHEQFF.

A few counts support this clonotype. CDR3 sequence (DNA): TGTGCCAGCAGTTACTCCGGGACAGGCTCCTATGGCTACACCTTC. This sequence encodes CASSYSGTGSYGYTF. The J gene is TRBJ1-2, the V gene TRBV6-5; TRBD1 agrees at 8 bases. Germline values: CDR1 MNHEY, CDR2 SVGAGI. V trimming: 0 bases; J trimming: 4 bases; junction bases outside the gene matches: 4. This CDR3 comprises 15 residues.

This clonotype was detected only a few times. The CDR3 reads CASSSSSGGAPETQYF. DNA for the CDR3: TGTGCCAGCAGTTCCTCTAGCGGGGGGGCCCCAGAGACCCAGTACTTC. The V call is TRBV12-3 or TRBV12-4, the J call TRBJ2-5, with TRBD2 identical over 12 bases. Trimming at V came to 4 bases and at J to 4 bases, leaving 7 bases not matched to a gene. This CDR3 is 16 amino acids long.

The chain couples TRBV5-1 to TRBJ1-1, with D tentatively TRBD1 (6 bases). Germline V gene lookup returns CDR1 SGHRS and CDR2 YFSETQ. Trimming pared 3 bases from V and 1 base from J, leaving 10 bases between. The CDR3 length is 14 residues. CDR3 in amino acids: CASSSDSRNTEAFF. The DNA for the CDR3 is TGCGCCAGCAGCTCGGACAGCCGGAACACTGAAGCTTTCTTT.